The next 18 T cell receptor beta chains were all read from a single sample in a study of blood T cell repertoires in COVID-19. TCRdb's table, derived via immunoSEQ multiplex PCR, lists solely in-frame clones and lacks some. The table shows some 280,000 clones, with about nine tenths occurring only once. Sequenced material: peripheral blood. The receptors were gathered from a woman in her 40s who had recovered from COVID-19.

The chain is built from TRBV5-1 and TRBJ1-6, with D uncertain. The CDR3 extends over 16 amino acids. V was trimmed by 0 bases and J by 8 bases, leaving 15 bases between them. The V gene's germline CDR1 is SGHRS and CDR2 YFSETQ. CDR3 residues: CASSLASGSSDSPLHF. For the CDR3, the DNA is TGCGCCAGCAGCTTGGCCTCCGGGTCGTCTGATTCACCCCTCCACTTT.

J is TRBJ1-4 and V is TRBV7-9; D is uncertain. V was shortened by 8 bases and J by 8 bases, with 18 bases between the two germline ends. CDR3 length: 14 amino acids. The germline V gene has CDR1 SEHNR and CDR2 FQNEAQ (reference sequence). The CDR3 DNA is TGTGCCAGCTACGGAGGGCCCGTAGGGGAAAAACTGTTTTTT. Residues: CASYGGPVGEKLFF. Full variable domain (remainder filled in from reference TRBV7-9 and TRBJ1-4): DTGVSQNPRHKITKRGQNVTFRCDPISEHNRLYWYRQTLGQGPEFLTYFQNEAQLEKSRLLSDRFSAERPKGSFSTLEIQRTEQGDSAMYLCASYGGPVGEKLFFGSGTQLSVL.

The chain couples TRBV5-1 to TRBJ2-1, with 12 bases fitting TRBD2. The CDR3 has 13 amino acids. Germline CDR1 SGHRS, CDR2 YFSETQ. With 7 bases clipped from V and 7 bases from J, the junction kept 3 bases outside the gene matches. CDR3 protein: CASHLAGGNEQFF. The CDR3 coding sequence is TGCGCCAGCCACCTAGCGGGAGGGAATGAGCAGTTCTTC.

The V call is TRBV7-8, the J call TRBJ1-5; the match to TRBD1 covers 7 bases. The CDR3 extends over 15 amino acids. V lost 5 bases to trimming and J lost 4 bases; unmatched junction nucleotides: 8. Germline CDR1 SGHVS, CDR2 FQNEAQ. CDR3 coding DNA: TGTGCCAGCAGCCCTAGGGGGGACAGAAATCAGCCCCAGCATTTT. Amino acid sequence: CASSPRGDRNQPQHF.

V usage is TRBV5-6 and J usage is TRBJ1-2; 10 nucleotides agree with TRBD1. This CDR3 has 14 residues. In germline, CDR1 is SGHDT, CDR2 YYEEEE. V shed 3 bases, J shed 2 bases, and the junction held 1 base outside the gene matches. CDR3 bases: TGTGCCAGCAGCTGGGGACAGGGGAACTATGGCTACACCTTC. It encodes CASSWGQGNYGYTF.

The genes are TRBV10-1 and TRBJ2-5; TRBD1 aligns across 10 bases. With 6 bases clipped from V and 4 bases from J, the junction kept 8 bases outside the gene matches. The CDR3 covers 15 residues. Germline V gene data show CDR1 as WNHNN and CDR2 as SYGVQD (reference sequence). CDR3 loop: CASSPRTGGIETQYF. The CDR3, as DNA: TGCGCCAGCAGCCCACGGACAGGGGGTATAGAGACCCAGTACTTC.

J is TRBJ2-3 and V is TRBV11-2; no clear D gene. The CDR3 length is 15 residues. Trimming stripped 8 bases from V and 0 bases from J, with 15 bases between. Looked up from germline, CDR1 is SGHAT and CDR2 is FQNNGV. The CDR3 sequence is CASPFGSTSTDTQYF. CDR3 DNA sequence: TGTGCCAGCCCTTTTGGGTCGACTAGCACAGATACGCAGTATTTT.

This clone was recorded only once. The V gene is TRBV7-2, the J gene TRBJ1-1; D unclear. This CDR3 region has 12 residues. V was cut by 1 base and J by 13 bases, with 13 bases left in between. Germline assignment: CDR1 SGHTA and CDR2 FQGNSA. The CDR3 sequence: CASSLGGFNLFF. DNA for the CDR3: TGTGCCAGCAGCTTAGGAGGGTTCAATCTTTTCTTT.

This clone was seen once. The chain uses TRBV7-9 and TRBJ1-5; 8 positions agree with TRBD1. The trim removed 5 bases at V and 9 bases at J, leaving 6 bases unmatched. The CDR3 spans 13 residues. The V gene's germline CDR1 is SEHNR and CDR2 FQNEAQ (reference sequence). The CDR3, as DNA: TGTGCCAGCAGCGGACAGGGCCATGGGCCCCAGCATTTT. It translates to CASSGQGHGPQHF.

The chain links TRBV6-5 to TRBJ2-4; 14 bases align to TRBD2. The germline V gene encodes CDR1 MNHEY and CDR2 SVGAGI. V shed 4 bases and J 6 bases; nucleotides not matched to a gene: 5. The CDR3 sequence is 16 residues long. This chain's CDR3 is CASSSRTSGRLNIQYF. CDR3 DNA: TGTGCCAGCAGTTCACGGACTAGCGGGAGGTTAAACATTCAGTACTTC.

This clone was found a few times. The genes are TRBV3-1 (or the pseudogene TRBV3-2) and TRBJ1-2; weak D call: TRBD1 (5 bases). V gave up 1 base and J gave up 4 bases, with 7 bases separating them. The CDR3 is 13 amino acids. Germline assignment: CDR1 LGHDT and CDR2 YNNKEL (reference sequence). The CDR3 DNA sequence: TGTGCCAGCAGCCAAGGACAGAGCTATGGCTACACCTTC. Its translation is CASSQGQSYGYTF.

This clone was recorded once. Distinct nucleotide sequences in the sample also encode this CDR3. The CDR3 nucleotides read TGTGCCAGCAGAACCGGGACAGGAAGCTACGAGCAGTACTTC. Translating gives CASRTGTGSYEQYF. This chain joins TRBV2 and TRBJ2-7, with TRBD1 matching 8 bases. J was trimmed by 3 bases and V by 6 bases; bases with no gene match: 7. Per the germline V gene, CDR1 is SNHLY and CDR2 is FYNNEI. CDR3 length equals 14 residues.

The rearrangement uses TRBV28 and TRBJ1-2; D is perhaps TRBD1 (6 bases). This CDR3 is built from 11 residues. The ends were cut back, 6 bases at V and 7 bases at J, with 9 bases in the middle. Looked up from germline, CDR1 is MDHEN and CDR2 is SYDVKM. The CDR3 sequence: CASSLQGGYTF. The CDR3, as DNA: TGTGCCAGCAGCTTACAGGGTGGCTACACCTTC.

With respect to this clone: Other nucleotide sequences in the sample specify the same CDR3. The gene calls are TRBV27 and TRBJ2-6; D is uncertain. V was shortened by 4 bases and J by 3 bases, with 4 bases between the two germline ends. The CDR3 sequence is 13 residues long. Germline lookup yields CDR1 MNHEY and CDR2 SMNVEV (reference sequence). For the CDR3, the DNA is TGTGCCAGCAGTTCTAGTGGGGCCAACGTCCTGACTTTC. Residues: CASSSSGANVLTF. Variable domain in full (rest from reference TRBV27 and TRBJ2-6): EAQVTQNPRYLITVTGKKLTVTCSQNMNHEYMSWYRQDPGLGLRQIYYSMNVEVTDKGDVPEGYKVSRKEKRNFPLILESPSPNQTSLYFCASSSSGANVLTFGAGSRLTVL.

V is TRBV27 and J is TRBJ1-1; a weak D match, TRBD1 (6 bases). Per germline, CDR1 MNHEY and CDR2 SMNVEV (reference sequence). Trimming left V 6 bases short and J 3 bases short, with 14 bases between. The CDR3 is 14 amino acids. The CDR3 spells CASSQGMGYTEAFF. The CDR3 DNA sequence: TGTGCCAGCAGCCAGGGGATGGGGTACACTGAAGCTTTCTTT.

V and J are TRBV30 and TRBJ2-7; TRBD2 matches 10 bases. This CDR3 contains 13 residues. V lost 8 bases, J lost 6 bases, and 10 bases stayed unmatched. Germline V gene data show CDR1 as GTSNPN and CDR2 as SVGIG (reference sequence). CDR3 bases: TGTGCCCTGGACAGGCTAGCGGGAGCCGAGCAGTACTTC. Translating gives CALDRLAGAEQYF.

The chain joins TRBV27 to TRBJ2-7; 9 nucleotides line up with TRBD1. V shed 2 bases, J shed 5 bases, and the junction held 4 bases outside the gene matches. CDR1 and CDR2 from the germline V gene are MNHEY and SMNVEV (reference sequence). CDR3 size: 14 residues. The CDR3: CASSLGTGSNEQYF. DNA of the CDR3: TGTGCCAGCAGTTTAGGGACAGGGTCTAACGAGCAGTACTTC.

The V gene is TRBV11-2, the J gene TRBJ1-5; 10 positions match TRBD1. The germline V gene encodes CDR1 SGHAT and CDR2 FQNNGV. With V trimmed by 11 bases and J by 1 base, 20 bases remained unmatched. The CDR3 contains 19 residues. The CDR3 protein is CAAPHTSDRGLESNQPQHF. As DNA, the CDR3 is TGTGCCGCGCCACACACGAGCGACAGGGGGCTAGAAAGCAATCAGCCCCAGCATTTT.